A single sample gave rise to the 12 T cell receptor beta chains below, sequenced in a study of monozygotic twins with inflammatory bowel disease (dated by TCRdb to between 2018 and 2021). The library was built by means of 5' RACE. The sequencing machine was an Illumina HiSeq 2500. After the reads were reprocessed by TCRdb, one entry was made per CDR3 protein sequence, with no DNA. For this sample, the table gives fewer than 350,000 distinct CDR3 sequences. The ten most abundant clones make up around 2% of the sample. Source material: blood. Receptor source: a human donor with ulcerative colitis or Crohn's disease, or a healthy co-twin of an affected twin (not recorded which).

This chain links TRBV7-2 with TRBJ2-7; there is no DNA to check the TCRdb D call of TRBD1. The V gene's germline CDR1 is SGHTA and CDR2 FQGNSA. This CDR3 region has 15 residues. Here the CDR3 reads CASSLGTTGTYEQYF. The variable domain in full, completed from reference TRBV7-2 and TRBJ2-7, reads GAGVSQSPSNKVTEKGKDVELRCDPISGHTALYWYRQSLGQGLEFLIYFQGNSAPDKSGLPSDRFSAERTGGSVSTLTIQRTQQEDSAVYLCASSLGTTGTYEQYFGPGTRLTVT.

The chain carries TRBV20-1 and TRBJ2-3. CDR1 DFQATT and CDR2 SNEGSKA come from the germline V gene (reference sequence). The CDR3 length is 12 residues. The CDR3 loop reads CSALATADTQYF.

The chain joins TRBV11-2 to TRBJ2-3; TCRdb gives TRBD1 as the D gene, but with no DNA this cannot be confirmed. CDR3 length: 15 residues. Germline CDR1 is SGHAT and CDR2 is FQNNGV. CDR3 residues: CASSRTGTIGDTQYF.

The gene calls are TRBV7-9 and TRBJ1-2. CDR3 length equals 16 residues. Germline CDR1 and CDR2: SEHNR and FQNEAQ (reference sequence). This CDR3 reads CASSLGPLGRAGGYTF.

The chain combines TRBV6-2 or TRBV6-3 with TRBJ2-1; there is no DNA to check the TCRdb D call of TRBD2. The CDR3 extends over 17 amino acids. From germline, CDR1 is MNHEY and CDR2 SVGEGT. The CDR3 is CASSSDAGLVFGNEQFF.

The chain carries TRBV4-3 and TRBJ2-3; TCRdb's assignment of TRBD1 cannot be checked, as there is no DNA. This CDR3 comprises 19 residues. Germline assignment: CDR1 LGHNA and CDR2 YSLEER. This CDR3 is CASSQDRLTGDLEADTQYF.

The chain employs TRBV3-1 and TRBJ2-1; TCRdb lists TRBD1, though no DNA is available to test this call. The length of the CDR3 is 14 residues. Germline V CDR1 and CDR2: LGHDT, YNNKEL (reference sequence). This chain's CDR3 is CASSQDRGNNEQFF.

V usage is TRBV3-1 and J usage is TRBJ2-1; TCRdb gives TRBD1 as the D gene, but with no DNA this cannot be confirmed. CDR1 is LGHDT and CDR2 is YNNKEL in the germline V gene (reference sequence). CDR3 length: 18 amino acids. The CDR3 reads CASSQIDGAYHTYNEQFF.

This chain uses TRBV5-1 with TRBJ1-1. The CDR3 is made up of 13 amino acids. The germline CDR1 and CDR2 sequences are SGHRS and YFSETQ. This chain's CDR3 is CASSFLQNTEAFF.

This chain links TRBV10-3 with TRBJ1-2. Germline V CDR1 and CDR2: ENHRY, SYGVKD. The CDR3 extends over 13 amino acids. CDR3 loop: CAISESSDYGYTF.

The rearrangement joins TRBV7-8 to TRBJ2-1. This CDR3 spans 14 amino acids. The germline V gene has CDR1 SGHVS and CDR2 FQNEAQ. The CDR3 is CASSLDEGIGEQFF.

The chain uses TRBV7-2 and TRBJ1-2; TCRdb selects TRBD1, and the lack of DNA leaves this call unchecked. CDR1 and CDR2 from the germline V gene are SGHTA and FQGNSA. CDR3 length equals 14 residues. CDR3: CASTLDRDAYGYTF.